The 22 T cell receptor beta chains given below trace back to one sample, sequenced in a study of blood T cell repertoires in COVID-19 (dated by TCRdb to 2018 to 2021). Library preparation employed the immunoSEQ multiplex PCR assay. Entries here come from immuneACCESS through TCRdb and include only in-frame sequences with V and J called. Some clones fail to appear in such tables; in the studies checked, an unresolved V gene covers under half of the shortfall, and the cause of the remainder is unknown. The sample data list roughly 80,000 clones, and approximately 80% of these were observed just once. Jointly, the top ten make up over 4.5% of the sample. Sequencing was done on a sample of peripheral blood. These receptors originate from a man aged 55-75 years with active or convalescent COVID-19.

This chain joins TRBV6-5 and TRBJ1-6; 8 bases line up with TRBD1. Germline CDR1 reads MNHEY; CDR2 reads SVGAGI. Unmatched junction bases numbered 6, after V lost 10 bases and J lost 1 base. The CDR3 sequence is 15 residues long. This CDR3 is CAIPGGPSYNSPLHF. The DNA for the CDR3 is TGTGCCATCCCAGGGGGCCCGTCCTATAATTCACCCCTCCACTTT.

J is TRBJ2-1 and V is TRBV7-9; no clear D gene. This CDR3 is built from 13 residues. Trimming removed 5 bases at V and 6 bases at J, with 11 bases between. Germline CDR1 reads SEHNR; CDR2 reads FQNEAQ (reference sequence). Here the CDR3 reads CASSLINFNEQFF. The CDR3 nucleotides read TGTGCCAGCAGCCTAATAAATTTCAATGAGCAGTTCTTC.

The chain links TRBV19 to TRBJ1-1, with TRBD1 matching 7 bases. Looked up from germline, CDR1 is LNHDA and CDR2 is SQIVND (reference sequence). V trimming: 5 bases; J trimming: 6 bases; junction bases outside the gene matches: 6. There are 13 residues in the CDR3. This CDR3 reads CASSRDSLAEAFF. In nucleotides, the CDR3 is TGTGCCAGTAGTCGGGACAGTCTTGCTGAAGCTTTCTTT.

The chain uses TRBV24-1 and TRBJ1-5; D not certain. Germline V gene lookup returns CDR1 KGHDR and CDR2 SFDVKD. The CDR3 length is 13 residues. Deletions cut 12 bases from V and 0 bases from J, with 11 bases between. The chain's CDR3 is CAATGYSNQPQHF. The CDR3 bases are TGTGCCGCGACTGGGTATAGCAATCAGCCCCAGCATTTT.

The V call is TRBV29-1, the J call TRBJ2-1, with D perhaps TRBD2 (5 bases). Germline values: CDR1 SQVTM, CDR2 ANQGSEA. The length of the CDR3 is 15 residues. V lost 4 bases and J lost 0, with 13 bases in between. CDR3 sequence (DNA): TGCAGCGTTGTCTTGAGGGTGAGCTCCTACAATGAGCAGTTCTTC. Translating gives CSVVLRVSSYNEQFF.

This rearrangement joins TRBV30 to TRBJ2-6; no clear D gene. Germline CDR1 GTSNPN, CDR2 SVGIG (reference sequence). This CDR3 region has 15 residues. V lost 3 bases, J lost 0 bases, and 9 bases lay in between. In DNA form, the CDR3 reads TGTGCCTGGAGCCCCCTCCGCTCTGGGGCCAACGTCCTGACTTTC. The encoded protein is CAWSPLRSGANVLTF.

The rearrangement links TRBV11-2 to TRBJ1-6, with 10 bases fitting TRBD1. This CDR3 region has 15 residues. Germline-derived CDR1 and CDR2 are SGHAT and FQNNGV. After removal of 0 bases from V and 12 bases from J, the junction contained 5 bases not matched to a gene. CDR3 in amino acids: CASSLETGGVVPLHF. CDR3 coding DNA: TGTGCCAGCAGCTTAGAGACAGGGGGCGTAGTACCCCTCCACTTT.

The gene calls are TRBV18 and TRBJ1-1; D gene unclear. Germline CDR1 reads KGHSH; CDR2 reads LQKENI. This CDR3 spans 13 amino acids. Trimming removed 0 bases from V and 9 bases from J, with 11 bases in between. The CDR3 DNA sequence: TGTGCCAGCTCACCACCGATGGCAGGTCAAGCTTTCTTT. It translates to CASSPPMAGQAFF.

This clone is a singleton in its sample. The chain links TRBV30 to TRBJ1-5; TRBD1 might be the D (5 bases). The germline V gene encodes CDR1 GTSNPN and CDR2 SVGIG (reference sequence). The V gene lost 5 bases and the J gene lost 7 bases, with 15 bases spanning the gap. The CDR3 sequence is 13 residues long. DNA for the CDR3: TGTGCCTGGGCCCCCTTCAGGGAACAGCCCCAGCATTTT. This codes for CAWAPFREQPQHF.

The chain employs TRBV19 and TRBJ2-7; weak D call: TRBD1 (6 bases). Germline V lookup: CDR1 LNHDA, CDR2 SQIVND (reference sequence). This CDR3 has 15 residues. Trimming stripped 6 bases from V and 2 bases from J, with 17 bases between. CDR3 protein: CASRVGRDIAYEQYF. The CDR3 DNA follows: TGTGCCAGTAGAGTGGGCAGGGACATCGCCTACGAGCAGTACTTC.

The V call is TRBV19, the J call TRBJ1-2; TRBD1 agrees at 7 bases. V gave up 1 base and J gave up 7 bases; unmatched junction bases: 9. The CDR3 runs 15 residues. Germline CDR1 and CDR2: LNHDA and SQIVND (reference sequence). CDR3 nucleotides: TGTGCCAGTAGTATAGGACTACAGGGGCGCTCTGGCTACACCTTC. Encoded protein: CASSIGLQGRSGYTF.

The chain has TRBV6-2 or TRBV6-3 and TRBJ1-2; 7 nucleotides match TRBD1. Looked up from germline, CDR1 is MNHEY and CDR2 is SVGEGT. The CDR3 loop spans 15 amino acids. J gave up 4 bases and V 2 bases, and 7 bases lay outside the gene matches. DNA of the CDR3: TGTGCCAGCAGTTACGGGACAGTCCTAAGCTATGGCTACACCTTC. Residues: CASSYGTVLSYGYTF.

This chain links TRBV27 with TRBJ2-7; D unclear. V dropped 7 bases and J dropped 1 base, with 8 bases sitting between them. The CDR3 runs to 12 residues. Germline V lookup: CDR1 MNHEY, CDR2 SMNVEV (reference sequence). The CDR3 loop is CASTSLSYEQYF. As DNA, the CDR3 is TGTGCCAGCACCTCCCTATCCTACGAGCAGTACTTC.

CDR3 DNA: TGTGCCAGCAGTGAGAGACGACTAAGCGGGGGCCGTCATACGCAGTATTTT. Amino acid sequence: CASSERRLSGGRHTQYF. J is TRBJ2-3 and V is TRBV6-1; TRBD2 aligns across 8 bases. The V gene end was trimmed by 3 bases and the J gene end by 7 bases; junction bases not matched to a gene: 15. Germline-derived CDR1 and CDR2 are MNHNS and SASEGT. The CDR3 totals 17 residues.

As DNA, the CDR3 is TGTGCCATCACCGAGGGTTTGAGTGAGGAGCAGTACTTC. Protein sequence: CAITEGLSEEQYF. J is TRBJ2-7 and V is TRBV10-3; perhaps TRBD2 as D (5 bases). The V gene's germline CDR1 is ENHRY and CDR2 SYGVKD. Trimming stripped 7 bases from V and 7 bases from J, with 17 bases between. This CDR3 contains 13 residues.

V gene TRBV7-2 combines with J gene TRBJ2-5, with 8 positions matching TRBD2. The junction had 14 bases not matched to a gene; V was cut back by 4 bases and J by 4 bases. CDR1 and CDR2 (germline): SGHTA, FQGNSA. The CDR3 runs to 17 residues. The CDR3 DNA is TGTGCCAGCAGCTCCTACTCAGTCCGGGGGGGCCGAGAGACCCAGTACTTC. Protein: CASSSYSVRGGRETQYF.

V is TRBV6-5 and J is TRBJ1-1, with 7 bases matching TRBD1. CDR1 is MNHEY and CDR2 is SVGAGI in the germline V gene. The CDR3 runs to 15 residues. The J segment lost 10 bases and the V segment lost 2 bases, leaving 13 bases of the junction unmatched. The CDR3 loop reads CASSYRDSRLSGAFF. The CDR3 DNA reads as TGTGCCAGCAGTTACCGGGACAGTAGGTTGAGTGGAGCTTTCTTT.

This chain links TRBV7-8 with TRBJ1-1; D is perhaps TRBD1 (6 bases). CDR3 size: 15 residues. Looked up from germline, CDR1 is SGHVS and CDR2 is FQNEAQ. V lost 1 base, J lost 7 bases, and 16 bases lay in between. CDR3 amino acids: CASSLDRIRTDEAFF. In DNA, the CDR3 is TGTGCCAGCAGCTTAGATCGTATTCGGACAGATGAAGCTTTCTTT.

The chain is built from TRBV6-2 or TRBV6-3 and TRBJ2-5; D call uncertain. V was pared by 2 bases and J by 5 bases, with 6 bases between. Germline V gene lookup returns CDR1 MNHEY and CDR2 SVGEGT. The CDR3 spans 12 residues. The CDR3 is CASSYPRETQYF. In DNA, the CDR3 is TGTGCCAGCAGTTACCCCAGGGAGACCCAGTACTTC.

The gene calls are TRBV7-9 and TRBJ1-3, with TRBD1 matching 7 bases. V shed 4 bases, J shed 3 bases, and the junction held 3 bases outside the gene matches. Looked up from germline, CDR1 is SEHNR and CDR2 is FQNEAQ (reference sequence). The CDR3 contains 14 residues. The CDR3 spells CASSSDRVGNTIYF. CDR3 DNA: TGTGCCAGCAGCTCCGACAGGGTTGGAAACACCATATATTTT. Full variable domain (remainder filled in from reference TRBV7-9 and TRBJ1-3): DTGVSQNPRHKITKRGQNVTFRCDPISEHNRLYWYRQTLGQGPEFLTYFQNEAQLEKSRLLSDRFSAERPKGSFSTLEIQRTEQGDSAMYLCASSSDRVGNTIYFGEGSWLTVV.

The chain uses TRBV10-2 and TRBJ2-3, with D perhaps matching TRBD2 (8 bases). Trimming shortened V by 2 bases and J by 3 bases, and 15 bases separated the two germline ends. This CDR3 spans 16 amino acids. The germline V gene has CDR1 WSHSY and CDR2 SAAADI. The DNA of the CDR3 is TGCGCCAGCAGTGAGAGGGGGCGGGGGGCAACAGATACGCAGTATTTT. It codes for CASSERGRGATDTQYF.

The chain joins TRBV6-5 to TRBJ2-5; 7 bases map to TRBD1. CDR1 is MNHEY and CDR2 is SVGAGI in the germline V gene. The CDR3 loop spans 13 amino acids. The V gene end was trimmed by 8 bases and the J gene end by 5 bases; junction bases not matched to a gene: 8. The CDR3 sequence: CASGTGARETQYF. CDR3 in DNA: TGTGCCAGCGGAACAGGGGCAAGGGAGACCCAGTACTTC.